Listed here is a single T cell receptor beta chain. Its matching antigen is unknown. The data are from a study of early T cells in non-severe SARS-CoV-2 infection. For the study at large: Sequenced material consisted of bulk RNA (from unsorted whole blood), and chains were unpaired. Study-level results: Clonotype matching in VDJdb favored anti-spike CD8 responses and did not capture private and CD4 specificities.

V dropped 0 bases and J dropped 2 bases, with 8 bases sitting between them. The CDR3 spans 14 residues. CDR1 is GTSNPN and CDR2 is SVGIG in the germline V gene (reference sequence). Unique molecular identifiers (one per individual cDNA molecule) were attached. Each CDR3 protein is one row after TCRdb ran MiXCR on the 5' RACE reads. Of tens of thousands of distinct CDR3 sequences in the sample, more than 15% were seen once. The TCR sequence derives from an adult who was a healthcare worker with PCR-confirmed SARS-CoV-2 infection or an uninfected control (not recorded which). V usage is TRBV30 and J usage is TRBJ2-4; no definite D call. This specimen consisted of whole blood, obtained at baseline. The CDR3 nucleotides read TGTGCCTGGAGTGTACCAATGTCCAAAAACATTCAGTACTTC. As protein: CAWSVPMSKNIQYF.